The subject of this entry is one T cell receptor beta chain. This sample stems from a study of blood T cell repertoires in COVID-19. In the study overall: T cells, B-cell-depleted T cells, or PBMCs provided the cDNA or gDNA that served as material.

V gave up 6 bases and J gave up 7 bases; unmatched junction bases: 8. This CDR3 is built from 14 residues. The germline V gene has CDR1 GTSNPN and CDR2 SVGIG (reference sequence). Measured with immunoSEQ multiplex PCR; TCRdb has only the in-frame clones, and not every one. This sample carries over 40,000 clones, 70% to 85% of them seen once, and the ten largest clones take more than 13%. This clonotype originated in a human donor in a cohort sampled during active COVID-19. The sequencing input was peripheral blood. V usage is TRBV30 and J usage is TRBJ1-4; 10 bases match TRBD1. The CDR3, as DNA: TGTGCCTGTACGACAGGGGGCGCGTTTGAAAAACTGTTTTTT. Translating gives CACTTGGAFEKLFF.